The source of this T cell receptor (beta chain) is a study of spatial heterogeneity in lung cancer. The germline V gene has CDR1 SGDLS and CDR2 YYNGEE. This CDR3 has 15 residues. V shed 3 bases, J shed 7 bases, and the junction held 7 bases outside the gene matches. Time point in this sample: sample taken at primary tumor resection. In each case, whole RNA from tumor, nontumor lung or frozen PBMC was sequenced unsorted. Study-level findings and limits: Counts of ubiquitous and regional expanded TCRs tracked ubiquitous and regional nonsynonymous mutations, respectively. Beta chains had 13% to 15% coverage of tumor T cells, and alpha chains had around 7.4%. Tumor mutation counts were tracked by expanded intratumoral alpha and beta TCR counts.

Each CDR3 protein is one row after TCRdb ran MiXCR on the 5' RACE reads. The profile shows tens of thousands of distinct CDR3 sequences, about 6% of them singletons. Many counts were recorded for this clonotype. Its antigen is undetermined. The sequencing here drew on lung tumor tissue, taken at surgery. This chain uses TRBV9 with TRBJ1-6; 7 bases line up with TRBD1. This clonotype was sampled from a male donor with early-stage non-small cell lung cancer. CDR3 protein: CASSAPGTVNSPLHF. CDR3 in DNA: TGTGCCAGCAGCGCACCCGGGACAGTCAATTCACCCCTCCACTTT.